This T cell receptor (beta chain) emerged from a study of T-cell memory formation after mild COVID-19. TCRdb ran MiXCR on the 5' RACE reads and lists one entry per CDR3 protein. The sample carries roughly 130,000 distinct CDR3 sequences, approximately 15% recorded once. The clonotype comes from a man younger than 30 who had mild COVID-19 (a few samples of this study predate the infection). Cell type and time point are not known. What was sequenced was PBMCs or a T cell subset sorted from them (not recorded which).

CDR3 bases: TGTGCCAGCAGTTACTATCTTCAGGACACCGGGGAGCTGTTTTTT. Protein product: CASSYYLQDTGELFF. The V and J genes are TRBV6-5 and TRBJ2-2; D is unresolved. This CDR3 spans 15 amino acids. V was pared by 1 base and J by 3 bases, with 9 bases between. CDR1 is MNHEY and CDR2 is SVGAGI in the germline V gene.